This T cell receptor beta chain was observed in a study of cytotoxic CD8 clonotypes in ibrutinib-treated CLL. Study-level information: After median approximately 74 months, roughly 15 stayed in remission, approximately twelve progressed; responses roughly 24 partial, 2 complete. Overall study findings and caveats: Clonality (at baseline) was higher than in age-matched healthy donors and tracked circulating CD8+ T-cell counts.

For this clone: Its antigen is unidentified.

This table comes from immunoSEQ multiplex PCR, and its TCRdb copy is limited to in-frame clones, with some not included. The sample records about 130,000 clones, under 90% being singletons. The CDR3 loop spans 14 amino acids. Deletions cut 3 bases from V and 7 bases from J, with 15 bases between. Germline V gene data show CDR1 as SGHTA and CDR2 as FQGNSA. J is TRBJ1-2 and V is TRBV7-2; D is perhaps TRBD1 (5 bases). The sequence derives from a human donor with chronic lymphocytic leukemia. Sequencing was performed on PBMCs, taken after 24 months of ibrutinib treatment. The CDR3 DNA sequence: TGTGCCAGCAGCTTTGTAGAGGGGACGGGTGGCTACACCTTC. It yields the protein CASSFVEGTGGYTF.